These 13 T cell receptor beta chains originate from one sample sequenced in a study of OX40 agonist ivuxolimab in advanced cancers. The method was immunoSEQ multiplex PCR; TCRdb's version includes in-frame clones alone and lacks a portion of them. The sample holds roughly 32,000 clones, roughly 80% seen once. Sequencing used CD4+ or CD8+ T cells sorted from blood, obtained in a trial of the OX40 agonist ivuxolimab. The origin of the receptors is an adult with an advanced solid tumor such as melanoma, head and neck, liver or kidney cancer.

The chain couples TRBV7-9 to TRBJ1-1, with 7 bases identical to TRBD1. V dropped 2 bases and J dropped 4; count of bases not matched to a gene: 4. CDR1 and CDR2 (germline): SEHNR, FQNEAQ (reference sequence). This CDR3 contains 14 residues. The CDR3 coding sequence is TGTGCCAGCAGCTTAACAGGGGTTAGCACTGAAGCTTTCTTT. Amino acid sequence: CASSLTGVSTEAFF.

The J gene is TRBJ1-5, the V gene TRBV4-1; D perhaps matches TRBD1 (6 bases). V was cut by 0 bases and J by 6 bases, with 12 bases left in between. Germline V gene lookup returns CDR1 MGHRA and CDR2 YSYEKL. The length of the CDR3 is 15 residues. DNA of the CDR3: TGCGCCAGCAGCCAAGAATTGGGGGCGGGTCAGCCCCAGCATTTT. Translating it yields CASSQELGAGQPQHF.

This chain joins TRBV2 and TRBJ1-1, with no clear D. The CDR3 contains 15 residues. Germline V CDR1 and CDR2: SNHLY, FYNNEI. Trimming removed 2 bases at V and 0 bases at J, with 10 bases between. The CDR3 DNA sequence: TGTGCCAGCAGTGAATGGACGGAGATGAACACTGAAGCTTTCTTT. Translating gives CASSEWTEMNTEAFF.

V gene TRBV30 combines with J gene TRBJ2-2, with TRBD2 matching over 8 bases. With 4 bases clipped from V and 6 bases from J, the junction kept 16 bases outside the gene matches. Germline assignment: CDR1 GTSNPN and CDR2 SVGIG (reference sequence). The CDR3 runs 17 residues. The CDR3 DNA reads as TGTGCCTGGACCACGGCAGGGAGAGCGGGAGCCCCCGGGGAGCTGTTTTTT. Its protein product is CAWTTAGRAGAPGELFF.

The genes are TRBV13 and TRBJ2-5, with 7 bases lining up with TRBD1. The CDR3 runs 16 residues. V trimming: 4 bases; J trimming: 0 bases; junction bases outside the gene matches: 8. Germline CDR1 is PRHDT and CDR2 is FYEKMQ (reference sequence). CDR3: CASSSHRDSHQETQYF. CDR3 coding DNA: TGTGCCAGCAGCTCCCACCGGGACAGCCACCAAGAGACCCAGTACTTC.

The genes are TRBV11-2 and TRBJ2-7, with 15 bases aligning to TRBD2. From germline, CDR1 is SGHAT and CDR2 FQNNGV. The CDR3 consists of 15 residues. The V and J ends lost 6 bases and 4 bases, in that order; junction bases with no gene match: 4. The DNA of the CDR3 is TGTGCCAGCAGTTGGACTAGCGGGAGGGGGTACGAGCAGTACTTC. Translated, it gives CASSWTSGRGYEQYF.

The chain recombines TRBV4-1 with TRBJ2-2, with TRBD2 identical over 8 bases. V dropped 3 bases and J dropped 2; count of bases not matched to a gene: 8. The germline gives CDR1 MGHRA, CDR2 YSYEKL. CDR3 length: 17 amino acids. The CDR3 sequence is CASSHFGGAVNTGELFF. Written as DNA, the CDR3 is TGCGCCAGCAGCCACTTCGGGGGGGCGGTAAACACCGGGGAGCTGTTTTTT.

V is TRBV27 and J is TRBJ1-6; no firm D call. CDR1 MNHEY and CDR2 SMNVEV come from the germline V gene (reference sequence). The CDR3 has 13 residues. V gave up 2 bases and J gave up 7 bases, with 6 bases separating them. CDR3 region: CASSLAVNSPLHF. In DNA, the CDR3 is TGTGCCAGCAGTTTAGCGGTCAATTCACCCCTCCACTTT.

The genes are TRBV5-4 and TRBJ2-1; 13 bases are a match to TRBD2. Trimming cost V 4 bases and J 8 bases; bases outside gene matches: 6. CDR1 and CDR2 (germline): SGHNT, YYREEE (reference sequence). The CDR3 has 15 amino acids. The CDR3 region has the DNA TGTGCCAGCAGCCCCGGACTAGCGGGAGTCGATGAGCAGTTCTTC. Amino acid sequence: CASSPGLAGVDEQFF.

The V and J genes are TRBV4-2 and TRBJ1-1; 8 nucleotides match TRBD1. V was clipped by 0 bases and J by 3 bases; unmatched bases: 12. CDR1 and CDR2 from the germline V gene are LGHNA and YNFKEQ. The CDR3 extends over 18 amino acids. The CDR3 loop is CASSQDRAGGAGDTEAFF. The CDR3 DNA follows: TGTGCCAGCAGCCAAGATCGGGCAGGGGGCGCCGGGGACACTGAAGCTTTCTTT.

The CDR3 sequence: CACILETGQYF. The CDR3 DNA sequence: TGTGCCTGCATTTTAGAAACGGGGCAGTACTTC. The V call is TRBV30, the J call TRBJ2-7; D gene unclear. Trimming took 6 bases from V and 9 from J, leaving 15 bases between them. The germline CDR1 and CDR2 sequences are GTSNPN and SVGIG (reference sequence). CDR3 length equals 11 residues.

The rearrangement uses TRBV27 and TRBJ2-1; D gene uncertain. Germline CDR1 MNHEY, CDR2 SMNVEV (reference sequence). With 4 bases removed from V and 5 bases from J, the gap between germline ends came to 9 bases. The CDR3 is made up of 13 amino acids. The CDR3 here is CASSSHYNNEQFF. The DNA for the CDR3 is TGTGCCAGCAGTTCCCATTATAACAATGAGCAGTTCTTC.

The V call is TRBV5-5, the J call TRBJ2-4, with 7 bases identical to TRBD1. The CDR3 sequence is 14 residues long. Looked up from germline, CDR1 is SGHKS and CDR2 is YYEKEE (reference sequence). With 5 bases clipped from V and 4 bases from J, the junction kept 6 bases outside the gene matches. This CDR3 reads CASSPGTAKNIQYF. In nucleotides, the CDR3 is TGTGCCAGCAGTCCTGGGACAGCTAAAAACATTCAGTACTTC.